This T cell receptor (beta chain) was found in a study of T cell changes during pregnancy in multiple sclerosis. This clone was seen a handful of times. The method was immunoSEQ multiplex PCR; TCRdb's version includes in-frame clones alone and lacks a portion of them. This sample has 15,000 or so clones, with less than 90% found just once. CDR3 length equals 15 residues. Trimming stripped 10 bases from V and 2 bases from J, with 20 bases between. The V gene's germline CDR1 is MNHNY and CDR2 SVGAGI (reference sequence). The clonotype comes from a female donor in good health, enrolled as a control in a pregnancy study. This chain uses TRBV6-6 with TRBJ2-5, with D maybe TRBD2 (6 bases). Sequenced material: CD8+ T cells from peripheral blood mononuclear cells, taken in the third trimester of pregnancy. As DNA, the CDR3 is TGTGCCACCGGGGGAGCGGAAACCCTTCAAGAGACCCAGTACTTC. Translated, it gives CATGGAETLQETQYF.